These 8 T cell receptor beta chains were all obtained from the same sample, sequenced in a study of cytomegalovirus exposure and HLA in healthy donors listed by TCRdb under 2017. Library preparation used the immunoSEQ multiplex PCR assay. The multiplex PCR relied on a mix of 60 forward primers for TCR Vbeta segments and 13 reverse primers for TCR Jbeta segments. TCRdb provides this immuneACCESS table in a form limited to in-frame rearrangements. Some clones are lacking; in checked studies, under half of them reflect an unresolved V gene, and why the rest are absent is not known. The sample table lists hundreds of thousands of clones, around 80% of them with a count of one. The ten largest clones take up 2.5% to 3% of the sample. Sequencing was performed on PBMCs. All receptors come from a man in his thirties or forties in good health and CMV-seronegative.

The rearrangement joins TRBV7-3 to TRBJ2-6, with D possibly TRBD1 on 6 matching bases. This CDR3 comprises 15 residues. V was shortened by 2 bases and J by 2 bases, with 7 bases between the two germline ends. Germline loops: CDR1 SGHTA, CDR2 FQGTGA. CDR3 in amino acids: CASSLEGAGANVLTF. CDR3 sequence (DNA): TGTGCCAGCAGCTTAGAGGGGGCTGGGGCCAACGTCCTGACTTTC. Looking up the rest from reference TRBV7-3 and TRBJ2-6 gives the full variable domain: GAGVSQTPSNKVTEKGKYVELRCDPISGHTALYWYRQSLGQGPEFLIYFQGTGAADDSGLPNDRFFAVRPEGSVSTLKIQRTERGDSAVYLCASSLEGAGANVLTFGAGSRLTVL.

The gene calls are TRBV4-1 and TRBJ1-2, with D uncertain. The CDR3 is 14 residues long. The germline CDR1 and CDR2 sequences are MGHRA and YSYEKL. Trimming took 0 bases from V and 4 from J, leaving 9 bases between them. CDR3 bases: TGCGCCAGCAGCCAAGACTTAGGACTCTATGGCTACACCTTC. This gives the protein CASSQDLGLYGYTF.

The chain joins TRBV27 to TRBJ2-7; D perhaps matches TRBD2 (5 bases). CDR3 size: 14 residues. Germline V CDR1 and CDR2: MNHEY, SMNVEV (reference sequence). Trimming cost V 6 bases and J 0 bases, with 12 bases left between them. CDR3 amino acids: CASRRAGNSYEQYF. In DNA form, the CDR3 reads TGTGCCAGCAGACGAGCCGGGAACTCCTACGAGCAGTACTTC.

This clone has a single count. The CDR3 reads CASSQGEPPRNEQYF. The CDR3 nucleotides are TGCGCCAGCAGCCAAGGTGAACCCCCCAGGAACGAGCAGTACTTC. This chain joins TRBV4-1 and TRBJ2-7; D call uncertain. Between the trimmed V and J ends, which lost 1 base and 5 bases, there was a span of 15 bases. Germline lookup yields CDR1 MGHRA and CDR2 YSYEKL. The CDR3 is 15 amino acids.

The CDR3 sequence is CASREGQASTDTQYF. The CDR3 DNA reads TGTGCCAGCAGGGAGGGACAGGCTAGCACAGATACGCAGTATTTT. The chain couples TRBV2 to TRBJ2-3; TRBD1 aligns across 8 bases. The CDR3 has 15 amino acids. Germline assignment: CDR1 SNHLY and CDR2 FYNNEI. Unmatched junction bases numbered 5, after V lost 6 bases and J lost 0 bases.

In regard to this clone: Germline is not matched at one junction end, which may reflect a read error. This rearrangement joins TRBV7-9 to TRBJ1-3; D call uncertain. The CDR3 contains 13 residues. The V gene's germline CDR1 is SEHNR and CDR2 FQNEAQ (reference sequence). CDR3 nucleotides: TGTGCCAGCAGCTTAGTTTCTGGCAACACCATATATTTT. It is translated as CASSLVSGNTIYF.

This chain connects TRBV6-5 to TRBJ1-2, with D possibly being TRBD1 (5 bases). Per the germline V gene, CDR1 is MNHEY and CDR2 is SVGAGI. The CDR3 totals 16 residues. V lost 4 bases to trimming and J lost 4 bases, with 19 bases between them. The DNA for the CDR3 is TGTGCCAGCAGTTTGGGTTTCGGGACTGCTGGCTATGGCTACACCTTC. Its translation is CASSLGFGTAGYGYTF.

The chain has TRBV6-5 and TRBJ2-5; the match to TRBD2 covers 9 bases. V lost 0 bases, J lost 5 bases, and 4 bases stayed unmatched. In germline, CDR1 is MNHEY, CDR2 SVGAGI. This CDR3 has 15 amino acids. The CDR3 nucleotides are TGTGCCAGCAGTTACTCGCTAGCGGGGTGGGAGACCCAGTACTTC. It encodes CASSYSLAGWETQYF.